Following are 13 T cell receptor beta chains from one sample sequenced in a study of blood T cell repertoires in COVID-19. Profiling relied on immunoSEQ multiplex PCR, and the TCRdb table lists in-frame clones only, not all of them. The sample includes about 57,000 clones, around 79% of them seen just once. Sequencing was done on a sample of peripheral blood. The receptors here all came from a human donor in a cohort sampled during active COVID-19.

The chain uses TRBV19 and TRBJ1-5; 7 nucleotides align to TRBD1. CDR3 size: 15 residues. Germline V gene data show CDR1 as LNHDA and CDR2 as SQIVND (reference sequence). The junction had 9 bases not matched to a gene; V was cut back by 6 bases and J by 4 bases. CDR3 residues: CASSPGRRGNQPQHF. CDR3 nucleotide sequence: TGTGCCAGTAGCCCAGGCCGCAGGGGGAATCAGCCCCAGCATTTT.

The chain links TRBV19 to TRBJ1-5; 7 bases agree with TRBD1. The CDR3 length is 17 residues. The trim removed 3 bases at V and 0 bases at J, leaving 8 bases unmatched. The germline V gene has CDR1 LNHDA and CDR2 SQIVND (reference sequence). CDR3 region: CASSIRGTENSNQPQHF. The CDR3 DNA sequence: TGTGCCAGTAGTATCAGGGGGACTGAAAATAGCAATCAGCCCCAGCATTTT.

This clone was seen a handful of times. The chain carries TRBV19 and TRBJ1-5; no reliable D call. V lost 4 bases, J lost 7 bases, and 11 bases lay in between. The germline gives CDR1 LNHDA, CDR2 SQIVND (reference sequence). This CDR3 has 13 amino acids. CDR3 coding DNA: TGTGCCAGTAGTACTTTGGTGCGCCAGCCCCAGCATTTT. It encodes CASSTLVRQPQHF.

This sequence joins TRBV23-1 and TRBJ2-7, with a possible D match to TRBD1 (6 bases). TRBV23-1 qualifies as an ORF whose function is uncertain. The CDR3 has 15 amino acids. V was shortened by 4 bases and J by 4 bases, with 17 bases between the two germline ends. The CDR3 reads CASSRPAQGPYEQYF. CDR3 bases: TGCGCCAGCAGTCGTCCTGCCCAGGGGCCTTACGAGCAGTACTTC.

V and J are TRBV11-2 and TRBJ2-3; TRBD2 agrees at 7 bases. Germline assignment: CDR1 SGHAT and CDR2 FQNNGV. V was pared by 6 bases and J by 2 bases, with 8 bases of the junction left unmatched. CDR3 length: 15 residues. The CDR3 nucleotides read TGTGCCAGCAGTGGGGGGACTACACTCACAGATACGCAGTATTTT. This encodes CASSGGTTLTDTQYF. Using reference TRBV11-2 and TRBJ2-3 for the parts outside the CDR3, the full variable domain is EAGVAQSPRYKIIEKRQSVAFWCNPISGHATLYWYQQILGQGPKLLIQFQNNGVVDDSQLPKDRFSAERLKGVDSTLKIQPAKLEDSAVYLCASSGGTTLTDTQYFGPGTRLTVL.

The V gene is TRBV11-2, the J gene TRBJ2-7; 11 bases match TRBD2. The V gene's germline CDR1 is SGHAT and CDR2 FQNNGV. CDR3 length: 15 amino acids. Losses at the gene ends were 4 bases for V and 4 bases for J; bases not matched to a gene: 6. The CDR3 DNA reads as TGTGCCAGCAGCTCGAGACTAGCGGGACGGTACGAGCAGTACTTC. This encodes CASSSRLAGRYEQYF.

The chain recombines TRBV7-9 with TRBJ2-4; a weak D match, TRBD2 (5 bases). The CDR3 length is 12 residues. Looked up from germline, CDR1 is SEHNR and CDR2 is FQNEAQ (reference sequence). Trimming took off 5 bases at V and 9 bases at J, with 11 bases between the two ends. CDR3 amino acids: CASSVDEGIQYF. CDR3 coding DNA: TGTGCCAGCAGCGTGGACGAGGGCATTCAGTACTTC. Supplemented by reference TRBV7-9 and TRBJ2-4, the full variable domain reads DTGVSQNPRHKITKRGQNVTFRCDPISEHNRLYWYRQTLGQGPEFLTYFQNEAQLEKSRLLSDRFSAERPKGSFSTLEIQRTEQGDSAMYLCASSVDEGIQYFGAGTRLSVL.

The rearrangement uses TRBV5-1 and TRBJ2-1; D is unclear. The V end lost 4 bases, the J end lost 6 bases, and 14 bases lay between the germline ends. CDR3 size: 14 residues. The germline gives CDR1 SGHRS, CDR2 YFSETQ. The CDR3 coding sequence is TGCGCCAGCAGCCATGAACCAGGCTTCAATGAGCAGTTCTTC. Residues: CASSHEPGFNEQFF.

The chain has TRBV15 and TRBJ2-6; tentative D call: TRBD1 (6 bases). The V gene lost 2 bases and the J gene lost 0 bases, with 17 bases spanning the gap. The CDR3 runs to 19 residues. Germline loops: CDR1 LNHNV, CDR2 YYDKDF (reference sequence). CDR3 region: CATSRSSFRQVSGANVLTF. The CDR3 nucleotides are TGTGCCACCAGCAGAAGCTCTTTTCGACAGGTCTCTGGGGCCAACGTCCTGACTTTC. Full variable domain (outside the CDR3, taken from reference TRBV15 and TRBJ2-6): DAMVIQNPRYQVTQFGKPVTLSCSQTLNHNVMYWYQQKSSQAPKLLFHYYDKDFNNEADTPDNFQSRRPNTSFCFLDIRSPGLGDTAMYLCATSRSSFRQVSGANVLTFGAGSRLTVL.

CDR3 loop: CASSQGPTVTDTQYF. In DNA, the CDR3 is TGTGCCAGCAGCCAAGGACCGACAGTCACAGATACGCAGTATTTT. The J gene is TRBJ2-3, the V gene TRBV3-1 (or the pseudogene TRBV3-2); D might be TRBD1 (5 bases). Trimming shortened V by 1 base and J by 2 bases, and 10 bases separated the two germline ends. From germline, CDR1 is LGHDT and CDR2 YNNKEL (reference sequence). The CDR3 is made up of 15 amino acids.

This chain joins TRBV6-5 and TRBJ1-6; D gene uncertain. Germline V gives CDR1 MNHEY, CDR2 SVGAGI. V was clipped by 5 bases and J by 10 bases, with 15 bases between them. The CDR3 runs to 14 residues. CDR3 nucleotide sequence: TGTGCCAGCAGTCAGACGCGGTCGGGGTCACCCCTCCACTTT. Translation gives CASSQTRSGSPLHF.

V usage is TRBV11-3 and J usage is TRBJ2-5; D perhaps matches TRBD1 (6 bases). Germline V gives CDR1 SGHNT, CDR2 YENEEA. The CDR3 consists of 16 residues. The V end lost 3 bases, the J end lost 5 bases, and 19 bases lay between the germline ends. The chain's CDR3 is CASSLGAQGFGETQYF. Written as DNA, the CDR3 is TGTGCCAGCAGCTTGGGAGCACAGGGATTTGGGGAGACCCAGTACTTC.

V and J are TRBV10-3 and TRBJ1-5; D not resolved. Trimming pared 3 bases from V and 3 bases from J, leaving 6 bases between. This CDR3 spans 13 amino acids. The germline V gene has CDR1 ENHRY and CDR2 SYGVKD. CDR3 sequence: CAISDFNNQPQHF. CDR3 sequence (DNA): TGTGCCATCAGTGATTTTAACAATCAGCCCCAGCATTTT.